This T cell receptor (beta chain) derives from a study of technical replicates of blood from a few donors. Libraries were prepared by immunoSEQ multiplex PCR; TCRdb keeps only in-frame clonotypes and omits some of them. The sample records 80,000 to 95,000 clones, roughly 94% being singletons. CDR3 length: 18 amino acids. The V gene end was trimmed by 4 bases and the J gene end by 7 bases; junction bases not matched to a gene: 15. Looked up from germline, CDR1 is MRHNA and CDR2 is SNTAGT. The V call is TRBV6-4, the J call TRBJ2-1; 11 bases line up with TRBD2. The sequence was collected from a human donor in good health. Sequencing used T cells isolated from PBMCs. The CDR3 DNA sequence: TGTGCCAGCAGTGTCCCGCCTTGTAGCGGGGGGGCCGGGAATGAGCAGTTCTTC. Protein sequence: CASSVPPCSGGAGNEQFF.